The next 27 T cell receptor beta chains were all read from a single sample in a study of cytomegalovirus exposure and HLA in healthy donors. The PCR used 60 Vbeta and 13 Jbeta primers. The protocol was immunoSEQ multiplex PCR, while the TCRdb copy is restricted to in-frame clones and leaves out a portion. The table includes under 200,000 clones, 85% detected once. Material: PBMCs. Every receptor here comes from a man aged 25-40 years in good health and CMV-seropositive.

The chain joins TRBV5-5 to TRBJ2-7; the D gene is possibly TRBD2 (6 bases). Trimming took off 2 bases at V and 2 bases at J, with 11 bases between the two ends. The CDR3 is 14 residues long. Germline CDR1 is SGHKS and CDR2 is YYEKEE (reference sequence). As DNA, the CDR3 is TGTGCCAGCAGCTTACGAGCGGGCCCCTACGAGCAGTACTTC. The encoded protein is CASSLRAGPYEQYF.

This clone has only one observation. The chain employs TRBV28 and TRBJ2-3; perhaps TRBD2 as D (6 bases). V lost 4 bases, J lost 1 base, and 12 bases lay in between. Germline CDR1 MDHEN, CDR2 SYDVKM. This CDR3 contains 15 residues. The CDR3, as DNA: TGTGCCAGCAGTTCCGCCGGGACTGGCACAGATACGCAGTATTTT. Protein product: CASSSAGTGTDTQYF.

The J gene is TRBJ1-1, the V gene TRBV5-6; no reliable D call. This CDR3 is 15 amino acids long. V gave up 0 bases and J gave up 5 bases, with 14 bases separating them. Germline lookup yields CDR1 SGHDT and CDR2 YYEEEE. The CDR3 spells CASSLAGVGRTEAFF. The CDR3 DNA reads TGTGCCAGCAGCTTGGCCGGGGTGGGGAGGACTGAAGCTTTCTTT.

This clone turned up a few times. The gene calls are TRBV2 and TRBJ1-5; possibly TRBD1 for D (6 bases). Trimming removed 9 bases from V and 0 bases from J, with 12 bases in between. The germline CDR1 and CDR2 sequences are SNHLY and FYNNEI. CDR3 size: 14 residues. CDR3 sequence (DNA): TGTGCCAGTGGGACAACCGATAGCAATCAGCCCCAGCATTTT. It specifies CASGTTDSNQPQHF.

The count of this clone is one. The chain has TRBV10-1 and TRBJ2-3; D is possibly TRBD1 (6 bases). This CDR3 spans 18 amino acids. Germline-derived CDR1 and CDR2 are WNHNN and SYGVQD (reference sequence). The V and J ends lost 6 bases and 0 bases respectively, with 22 bases between them. The CDR3 loop reads CASSPTRGQKESTDTQYF. For the CDR3, the DNA is TGCGCCAGCAGCCCCACTCGGGGACAAAAAGAGAGCACAGATACGCAGTATTTT.

V is TRBV6-4 and J is TRBJ2-7, with 7 bases lining up with TRBD1. CDR3 length equals 17 residues. With 10 bases clipped from V and 1 base from J, the junction kept 19 bases outside the gene matches. Germline CDR1 MRHNA, CDR2 SNTAGT. The DNA of the CDR3 is TGTGCCAATTTCGGGACAGATAACCTTGTAGTATCCTACGAGCAGTACGTC. Translation gives CANFGTDNLVVSYEQYV.

The chain has TRBV15 and TRBJ2-2; 9 bases line up with TRBD2. The CDR3 extends over 18 amino acids. Germline V gene sequence: CDR1 LNHNV, CDR2 YYDKDF (reference sequence). The trim removed 1 base at V and 6 bases at J, leaving 12 bases unmatched. CDR3 DNA sequence: TGTGCCACCAGCAGAGCGGCATTGGGACTAGCAGGGGCCGGGGAGCTGTTTTTT. This translates into CATSRAALGLAGAGELFF. Supplemented by reference TRBV15 and TRBJ2-2, the full variable domain reads DAMVIQNPRYQVTQFGKPVTLSCSQTLNHNVMYWYQQKSSQAPKLLFHYYDKDFNNEADTPDNFQSRRPNTSFCFLDIRSPGLGDTAMYLCATSRAALGLAGAGELFFGEGSRLTVL.

V and J are TRBV9 and TRBJ2-3; TRBD1 matches 7 bases. Losses at the gene ends were 4 bases for V and 2 bases for J; bases not matched to a gene: 7. The germline V gene has CDR1 SGDLS and CDR2 YYNGEE. The CDR3 runs 15 residues. CDR3 bases: TGTGCCAGCAGCCCTGAGGGGGCAGACACAGATACGCAGTATTTT. This encodes CASSPEGADTDTQYF.

This clone was observed a handful of times. V is TRBV6-6 and J is TRBJ1-1, with TRBD1 as a possible D gene (5 bases). Between the trimmed V and J ends, which lost 10 bases and 8 bases, there was a span of 14 bases. There are 11 residues in the CDR3. In germline, CDR1 is MNHNY, CDR2 SVGAGI (reference sequence). The chain's CDR3 is CATSGSAEAFF. The CDR3 nucleotides are TGTGCCACCTCAGGGTCGGCGGAAGCTTTCTTT.

This rearrangement joins TRBV7-2 to TRBJ1-4; the D gene is possibly TRBD1 (5 bases). Germline V lookup: CDR1 SGHTA, CDR2 FQGNSA. This CDR3 spans 15 amino acids. V gave up 6 bases and J gave up 5 bases, with 16 bases separating them. The CDR3 protein is CASSRGGGTNEKLFF. The CDR3 nucleotides are TGTGCCAGCAGTCGGGGGGGAGGCACCAATGAAAAACTGTTTTTT.

The CDR3 here is CASRSVRGNTEAFF. Here the CDR3 DNA reads TGTGCCAGCAGGTCAGTTAGAGGGAACACTGAAGCTTTCTTT. V and J are TRBV6-5 and TRBJ1-1; D ambiguous. The CDR3 is 14 residues long. Germline assignment: CDR1 MNHEY and CDR2 SVGAGI. V shed 6 bases and J shed 1 base, with 12 bases lying between them.

The chain couples TRBV11-2 to TRBJ2-1, with TRBD1 matching over 7 bases. This CDR3 has 15 residues. The germline gives CDR1 SGHAT, CDR2 FQNNGV. The J segment lost 0 bases and the V segment lost 8 bases, leaving 7 bases of the junction unmatched. The CDR3 here is CASGQTGSSYNEQFF. In DNA, the CDR3 is TGTGCCAGCGGCCAGACAGGGAGCTCCTACAATGAGCAGTTCTTC.

V gene TRBV2 combines with J gene TRBJ1-1; D gene ambiguous. V dropped 9 bases and J dropped 6 bases, with 11 bases sitting between them. The CDR3 extends over 11 amino acids. The V gene's germline CDR1 is SNHLY and CDR2 FYNNEI. The CDR3 nucleotides are TGTGCCAGTCGCGGGAGGGCTGAAGCTTTCTTT. Its translation: CASRGRAEAFF.

V and J are TRBV11-3 and TRBJ2-1, with 12 bases aligning to TRBD2. Germline V gene sequence: CDR1 SGHNT, CDR2 YENEEA. With V trimmed by 5 bases and J by 9 bases, 11 bases remained unmatched. This CDR3 region has 16 residues. CDR3 sequence: CASSPRLAGEVGEQFF. CDR3 sequence (DNA): TGTGCCAGCAGCCCCCGACTAGCGGGAGAGGTGGGTGAGCAGTTCTTC. The full variable domain, completed using reference TRBV11-3 and TRBJ2-1, is EAGVVQSPRYKIIEKKQPVAFWCNPISGHNTLYWYLQNLGQGPELLIRYENEEAVDDSQLPKDRFSAERLKGVDSTLKIQPAELGDSAVYLCASSPRLAGEVGEQFFGPGTRLTVL.

The V gene is TRBV20-1, the J gene TRBJ1-2, with D hard to call. Germline-derived CDR1 and CDR2 are DFQATT and SNEGSKA (reference sequence). The CDR3 has 11 amino acids. Trimming left V 3 bases short and J 3 bases short, with 5 bases between. The CDR3 bases are TGCAGTGCTAGCGGGGACTATGGCTACACCTTC. Translated, it gives CSASGDYGYTF.

This clone was detected a few times. The chain combines TRBV19 with TRBJ2-3, with D possibly TRBD1 on 6 matching bases. This CDR3 is built from 11 residues. The germline V gene encodes CDR1 LNHDA and CDR2 SQIVND (reference sequence). With 3 bases removed from V and 15 bases from J, the gap between germline ends came to 13 bases. DNA of the CDR3: TGTGCCAGTAGTATGTCAGGGGTAGCATATTTT. It is translated as CASSMSGVAYF.

The chain is built from TRBV21-1 and TRBJ1-5; the table assigns TRBD1, which was not confirmed against the DNA. TRBV21-1 is designated a pseudogene. The CDR3 spans 14 residues. The CDR3 here is CASSKKQGSQPQHF. CDR3 nucleotide sequence: TGTGCCAGCAGCAAAAAACAGGGGAGTCAGCCCCAGCATTTT.

The V gene is TRBV9, the J gene TRBJ1-4, with 9 bases aligning to TRBD1. Germline-derived CDR1 and CDR2 are SGDLS and YYNGEE. V dropped 6 bases and J dropped 8; count of bases not matched to a gene: 11. The CDR3 extends over 15 amino acids. CDR3 sequence: CASTLWGTGREKLFF. CDR3 bases: TGTGCCAGCACCCTTTGGGGGACAGGGAGGGAAAAACTGTTTTTT.

The chain uses TRBV15 and TRBJ2-3; 13 bases align to TRBD2. CDR1 is LNHNV, CDR2 YYDKDF, per germline (reference sequence). After removal of 0 bases from V and 8 bases from J, the junction contained 8 bases not matched to a gene. This CDR3 has 17 amino acids. For the CDR3, the DNA is TGTGCCACCAGCAGAGATTTAGGGACTAGCGGGAAAGGTACGCAGTATTTT. This translates into CATSRDLGTSGKGTQYF.

This clone has just a few counts. This chain uses TRBV14 with TRBJ2-1; possibly TRBD1 for D (5 bases). Between the trimmed V and J ends, which lost 4 bases and 0 bases, there was a span of 10 bases. This CDR3 spans 15 amino acids. Germline V CDR1 and CDR2: SGHDN, FVKESK. In nucleotides, the CDR3 is TGTGCCAGCAGCCCCATGGGGCGCTCCTACAATGAGCAGTTCTTC. Its translation is CASSPMGRSYNEQFF.

The V call is TRBV5-4, the J call TRBJ2-1, with 8 bases identical to TRBD2. The CDR3 extends over 18 amino acids. Germline V gene sequence: CDR1 SGHNT, CDR2 YYREEE (reference sequence). Trimming at V came to 0 bases and at J to 8 bases, leaving 16 bases not matched to a gene. Here the CDR3 reads CASSLAPPAAGVRDEQFF. As DNA, the CDR3 is TGTGCCAGCAGCTTGGCCCCTCCCGCAGCGGGAGTTCGGGATGAGCAGTTCTTC.

This sequence joins TRBV4-2 and TRBJ2-5; 9 bases agree with TRBD1. This CDR3 has 17 amino acids. Unmatched junction bases numbered 7, after V lost 1 base and J lost 1 base. Germline-derived CDR1 and CDR2 are LGHNA and YNFKEQ. CDR3 protein: CASSQVFYRGPQETQYF. The CDR3 DNA reads TGTGCCAGCAGCCAAGTATTTTACAGGGGGCCCCAAGAGACCCAGTACTTC.

This chain links TRBV5-1 with TRBJ1-1, with TRBD1 as a possible D gene (5 bases). The germline V and J ends were trimmed by 0 bases and 1 base, with 10 bases remaining between them. This CDR3 comprises 15 residues. Germline V lookup: CDR1 SGHRS, CDR2 YFSETQ. The CDR3 DNA follows: TGCGCCAGCAGCTTGGAGGGCAGGGCGAACACTGAAGCTTTCTTT. It specifies CASSLEGRANTEAFF.

This clone was recorded once. The chain has TRBV12-5 and TRBJ2-2, with 8 bases identical to TRBD1. The germline gives CDR1 LGHNT, CDR2 FRNRAP. The CDR3 sequence is 14 residues long. V lost 7 bases and J lost 7; bases outside the gene matches: 8. The DNA of the CDR3 is TGTGCTAGTGCCGGACAGGGTAGGAGCGGGGAGCTGTTTTTT. Translated: CASAGQGRSGELFF.

Regarding this clone: One end of the junction does not line up with germline, which may come from a read error. The chain carries TRBV7-3 and TRBJ2-1; D possibly corresponds to TRBD2 (5 bases). The CDR3 loop spans 15 amino acids. Germline loops: CDR1 SGHTA, CDR2 FQGTGA. The CDR3 nucleotides read TGTGCCAGCAGCTTAACAATGGACTCCTCCAATGAGCAGTTCTTC. Protein: CASSLTMDSSNEQFF.

The chain links TRBV10-3 to TRBJ1-1; possible D gene TRBD1, 6 bases. The CDR3 is made up of 13 amino acids. Trimming cost V 6 bases and J 0 bases, with 8 bases left between them. From germline, CDR1 is ENHRY and CDR2 SYGVKD. The CDR3 sequence: CAIRQGLNTEAFF. The CDR3 bases are TGTGCCATCAGACAGGGTCTGAACACTGAAGCTTTCTTT.

V is TRBV11-2 and J is TRBJ2-2; TRBD2 aligns across 7 bases. The germline V gene encodes CDR1 SGHAT and CDR2 FQNNGV. The CDR3 is 16 residues long. The J segment lost 4 bases and the V segment lost 6 bases, leaving 11 bases of the junction unmatched. CDR3 sequence (DNA): TGTGCCAGCAGGCTCCCAGCGGGATCTTCCACCGGGGAGCTGTTTTTT. It encodes CASRLPAGSSTGELFF.